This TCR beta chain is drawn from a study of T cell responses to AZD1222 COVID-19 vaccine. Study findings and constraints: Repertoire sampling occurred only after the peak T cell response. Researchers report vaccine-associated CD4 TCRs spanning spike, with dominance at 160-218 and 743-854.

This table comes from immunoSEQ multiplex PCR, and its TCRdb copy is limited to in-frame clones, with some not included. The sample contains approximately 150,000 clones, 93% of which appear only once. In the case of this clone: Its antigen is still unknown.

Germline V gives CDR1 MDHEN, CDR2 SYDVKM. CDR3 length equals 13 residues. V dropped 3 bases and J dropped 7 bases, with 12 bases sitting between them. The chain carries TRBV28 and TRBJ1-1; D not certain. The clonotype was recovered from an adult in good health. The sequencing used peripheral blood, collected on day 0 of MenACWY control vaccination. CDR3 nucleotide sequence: TGTGCCAGCAGTTTGGGAGGGTCCGATGAAGCTTTCTTT. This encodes CASSLGGSDEAFF. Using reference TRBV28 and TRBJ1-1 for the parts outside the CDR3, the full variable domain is DVKVTQSSRYLVKRTGEKVFLECVQDMDHENMFWYRQDPGLGLRLIYFSYDVKMKEKGDIPEGYSVSREKKERFSLILESASTNQTSMYLCASSLGGSDEAFFGQGTRLTVV.